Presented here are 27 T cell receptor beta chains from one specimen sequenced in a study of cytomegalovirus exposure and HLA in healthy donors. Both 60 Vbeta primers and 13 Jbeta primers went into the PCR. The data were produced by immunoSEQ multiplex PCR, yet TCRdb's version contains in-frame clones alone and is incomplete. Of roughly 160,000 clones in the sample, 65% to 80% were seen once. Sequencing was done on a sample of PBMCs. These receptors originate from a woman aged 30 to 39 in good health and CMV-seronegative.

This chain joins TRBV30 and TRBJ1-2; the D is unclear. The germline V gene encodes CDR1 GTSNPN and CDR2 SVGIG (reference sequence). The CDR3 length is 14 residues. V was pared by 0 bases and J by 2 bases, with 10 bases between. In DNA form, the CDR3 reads TGTGCCTGGAGTGTACTTGGCAGGAACTATGGCTACACCTTC. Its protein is CAWSVLGRNYGYTF.

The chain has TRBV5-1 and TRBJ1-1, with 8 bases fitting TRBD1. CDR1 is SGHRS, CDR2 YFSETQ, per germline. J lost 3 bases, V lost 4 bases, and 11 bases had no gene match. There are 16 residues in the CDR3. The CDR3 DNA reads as TGCGCCAGCAGCCCGGGACAGGTCGGGGTGGACACTGAAGCTTTCTTT. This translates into CASSPGQVGVDTEAFF. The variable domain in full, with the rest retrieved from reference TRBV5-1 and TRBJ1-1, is KAGVTQTPRYLIKTRGQQVTLSCSPISGHRSVSWYQQTPGQGLQFLFEYFSETQRNKGNFPGRFSGRQFSNSRSEMNVSTLELGDSALYLCASSPGQVGVDTEAFFGQGTRLTVV.

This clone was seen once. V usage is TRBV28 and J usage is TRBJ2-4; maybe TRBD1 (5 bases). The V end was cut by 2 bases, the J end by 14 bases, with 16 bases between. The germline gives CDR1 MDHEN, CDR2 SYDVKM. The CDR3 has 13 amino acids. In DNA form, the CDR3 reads TGTGCCAGCAGTTTAATAGGGGCTCCCCTTAAGTACTTC. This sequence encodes CASSLIGAPLKYF.

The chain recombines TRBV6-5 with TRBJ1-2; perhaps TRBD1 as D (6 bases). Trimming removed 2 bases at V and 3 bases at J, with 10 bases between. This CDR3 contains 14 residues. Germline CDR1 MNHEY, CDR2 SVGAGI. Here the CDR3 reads CASSYTYRDYGYTF. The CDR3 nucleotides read TGTGCCAGCAGTTACACCTACAGGGACTATGGCTACACCTTC.

The CDR3 DNA sequence: TGTGCCAGCAGTTTATCGACCGGAGGAGTCTACGAGCAGTACTTC. Its protein is CASSLSTGGVYEQYF. V usage is TRBV27 and J usage is TRBJ2-7, with D possibly being TRBD2 (5 bases). The CDR3 is 15 residues long. With 0 bases removed from V and 3 bases from J, the gap between germline ends came to 12 bases. Germline V gene data show CDR1 as MNHEY and CDR2 as SMNVEV (reference sequence).

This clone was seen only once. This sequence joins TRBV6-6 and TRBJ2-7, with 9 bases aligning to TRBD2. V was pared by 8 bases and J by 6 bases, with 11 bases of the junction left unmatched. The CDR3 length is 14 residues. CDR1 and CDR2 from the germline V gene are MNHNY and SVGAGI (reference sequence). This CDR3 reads CASETPSGNGEQYF. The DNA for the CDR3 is TGTGCCAGCGAGACTCCTAGCGGGAACGGCGAGCAGTACTTC.

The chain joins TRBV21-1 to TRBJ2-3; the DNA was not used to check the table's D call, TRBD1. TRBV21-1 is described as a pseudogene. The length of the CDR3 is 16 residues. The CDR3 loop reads CASSKDGDSLPDTQYF. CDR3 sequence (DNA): TGTGCCAGCAGCAAAGACGGGGACAGTTTGCCAGATACGCAGTATTTT.

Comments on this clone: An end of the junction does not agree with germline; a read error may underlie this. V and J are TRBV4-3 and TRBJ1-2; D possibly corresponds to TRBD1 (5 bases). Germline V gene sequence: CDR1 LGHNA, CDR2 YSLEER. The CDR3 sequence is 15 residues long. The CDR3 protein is CASSQDEIWDYGYPF. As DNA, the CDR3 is TGCGCCAGCAGCCAAGATGAGATCTGGGACTATGGCTACCCCTTC.

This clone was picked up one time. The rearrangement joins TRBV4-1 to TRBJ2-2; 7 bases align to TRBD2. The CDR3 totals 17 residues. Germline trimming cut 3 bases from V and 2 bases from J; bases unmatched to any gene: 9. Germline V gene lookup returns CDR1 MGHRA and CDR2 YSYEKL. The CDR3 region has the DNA TGCGCCAGCAGCCAGGGCGCGTCTAGCGGAAACACCGGGGAGCTGTTTTTT. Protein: CASSQGASSGNTGELFF.

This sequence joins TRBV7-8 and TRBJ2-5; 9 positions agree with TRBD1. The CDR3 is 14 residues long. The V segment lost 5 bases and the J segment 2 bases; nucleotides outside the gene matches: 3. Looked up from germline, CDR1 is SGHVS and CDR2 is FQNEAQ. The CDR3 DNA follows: TGTGCCAGCAGCCCTGGACAGGGGCAAGAGACCCAGTACTTC. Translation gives CASSPGQGQETQYF. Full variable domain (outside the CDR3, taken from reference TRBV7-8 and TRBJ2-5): GAGVSQSPRYKVAKRGQDVALRCDPISGHVSLFWYQQALGQGPEFLTYFQNEAQLDKSGLPSDRFFAERPEGSVSTLKIQRTQQEDSAVYLCASSPGQGQETQYFGPGTRLLVL.

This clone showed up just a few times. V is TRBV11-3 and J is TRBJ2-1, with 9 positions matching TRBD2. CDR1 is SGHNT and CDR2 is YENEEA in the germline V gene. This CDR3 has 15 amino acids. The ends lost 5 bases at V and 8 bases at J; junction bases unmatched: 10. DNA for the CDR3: TGTGCCAGCAGCCGCGGAGTAGCGGGAGACCATGAGCAGTTCTTC. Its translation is CASSRGVAGDHEQFF.

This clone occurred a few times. The CDR3 spells CASSLNQIPRTSGSTDTQYF. DNA for the CDR3: TGTGCCAGCAGCTTAAATCAGATACCCCGGACTAGCGGGAGTACAGATACGCAGTATTTT. The chain carries TRBV7-6 and TRBJ2-3, with TRBD2 matching 13 bases. CDR1 SGHVS and CDR2 FNYEAQ come from the germline V gene. The CDR3 length is 20 residues. After removal of 2 bases from V and 3 bases from J, the junction contained 14 bases not matched to a gene.

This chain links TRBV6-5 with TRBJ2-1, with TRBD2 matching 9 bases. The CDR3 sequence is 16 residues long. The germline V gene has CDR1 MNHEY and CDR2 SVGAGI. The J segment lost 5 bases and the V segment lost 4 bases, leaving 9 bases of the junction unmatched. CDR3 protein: CASSLGGGAGDNEQFF. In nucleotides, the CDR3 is TGTGCCAGCAGTTTGGGCGGGGGGGCCGGGGACAATGAGCAGTTCTTC.

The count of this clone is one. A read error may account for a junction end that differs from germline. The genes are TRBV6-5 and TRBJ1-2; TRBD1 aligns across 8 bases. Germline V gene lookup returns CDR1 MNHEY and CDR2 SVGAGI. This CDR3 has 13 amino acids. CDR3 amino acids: CASSFGQGYGYPF. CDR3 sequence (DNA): TGTGCCAGCAGTTTTGGACAGGGCTATGGCTACCCCTTC.

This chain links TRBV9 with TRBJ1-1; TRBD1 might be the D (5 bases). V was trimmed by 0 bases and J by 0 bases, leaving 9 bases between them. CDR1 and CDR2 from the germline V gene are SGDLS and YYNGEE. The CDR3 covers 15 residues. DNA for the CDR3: TGTGCCAGCAGCGTAGTCGGAGGGGTGAACACTGAAGCTTTCTTT. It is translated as CASSVVGGVNTEAFF.

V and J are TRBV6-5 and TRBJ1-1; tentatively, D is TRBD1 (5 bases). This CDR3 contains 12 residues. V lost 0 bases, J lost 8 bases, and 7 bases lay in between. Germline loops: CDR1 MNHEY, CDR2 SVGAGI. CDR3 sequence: CASSYSNREAFF. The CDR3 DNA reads TGTGCCAGCAGTTACTCGAACAGGGAAGCTTTCTTT.

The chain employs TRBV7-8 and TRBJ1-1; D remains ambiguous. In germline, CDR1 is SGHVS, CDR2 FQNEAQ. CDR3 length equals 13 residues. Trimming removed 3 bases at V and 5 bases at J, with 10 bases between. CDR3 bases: TGTGCCAGCAGCTTCTCAGCGGATACTGAAGCTTTCTTT. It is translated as CASSFSADTEAFF.

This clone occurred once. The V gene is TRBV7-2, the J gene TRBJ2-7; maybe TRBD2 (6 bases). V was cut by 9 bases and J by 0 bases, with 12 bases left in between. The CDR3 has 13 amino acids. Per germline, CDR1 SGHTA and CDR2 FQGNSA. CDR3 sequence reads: CASVGLSSYEQYF. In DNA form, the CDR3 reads TGTGCCAGTGTGGGACTTAGCTCCTACGAGCAGTACTTC.

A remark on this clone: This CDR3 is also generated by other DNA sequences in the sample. The CDR3 DNA is TGTGCCAGTAGTATGGGGGGGACTGAAGCTTTCTTT. Encoded protein: CASSMGGTEAFF. This chain connects TRBV19 to TRBJ1-1; a possible D gene is TRBD1 (5 bases). Deletions cut 3 bases from V and 5 bases from J, with 7 bases between. The CDR3 is 12 residues long. Germline CDR1 is LNHDA and CDR2 is SQIVND (reference sequence).

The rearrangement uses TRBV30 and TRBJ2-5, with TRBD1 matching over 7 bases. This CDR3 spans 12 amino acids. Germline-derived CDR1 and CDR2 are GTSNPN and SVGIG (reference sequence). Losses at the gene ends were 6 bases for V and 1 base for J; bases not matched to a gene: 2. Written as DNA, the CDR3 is TGTGCCTGCGACAGGGCCCAAGAGACCCAGTACTTC. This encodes CACDRAQETQYF.

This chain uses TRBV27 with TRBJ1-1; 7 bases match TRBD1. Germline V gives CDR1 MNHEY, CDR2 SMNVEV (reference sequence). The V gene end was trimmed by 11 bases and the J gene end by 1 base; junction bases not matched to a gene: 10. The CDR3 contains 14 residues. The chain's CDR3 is CASRDSPRNTEAFF. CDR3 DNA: TGTGCCTCCCGGGACAGCCCAAGGAACACTGAAGCTTTCTTT.

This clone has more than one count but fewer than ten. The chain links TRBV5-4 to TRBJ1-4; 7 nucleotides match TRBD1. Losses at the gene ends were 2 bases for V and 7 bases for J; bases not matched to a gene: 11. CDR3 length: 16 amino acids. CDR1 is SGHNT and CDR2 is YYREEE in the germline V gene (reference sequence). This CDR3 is CASSFYRGRSGEKLFF. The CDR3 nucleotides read TGTGCCAGCAGCTTTTACAGGGGACGCTCAGGTGAAAAACTGTTTTTT.

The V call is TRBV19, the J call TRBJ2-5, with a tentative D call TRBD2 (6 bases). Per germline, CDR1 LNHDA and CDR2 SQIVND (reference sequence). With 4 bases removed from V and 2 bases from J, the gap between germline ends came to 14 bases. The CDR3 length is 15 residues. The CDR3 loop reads CASSRGDGPQETQYF. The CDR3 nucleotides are TGTGCCAGTAGTAGGGGGGATGGACCTCAAGAGACCCAGTACTTC.

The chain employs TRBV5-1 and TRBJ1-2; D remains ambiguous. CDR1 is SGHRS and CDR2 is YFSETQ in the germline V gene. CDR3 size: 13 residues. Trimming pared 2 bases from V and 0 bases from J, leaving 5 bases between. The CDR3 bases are TGCGCCAGCAGCTTCACAGCTAACTATGGCTACACCTTC. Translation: CASSFTANYGYTF.

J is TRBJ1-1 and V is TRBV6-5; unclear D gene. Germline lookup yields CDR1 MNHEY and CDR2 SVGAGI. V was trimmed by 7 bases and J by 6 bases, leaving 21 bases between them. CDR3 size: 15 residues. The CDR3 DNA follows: TGTGCCAGCACCAGGATAGGGAGTTATTTCCCTGAAGCTTTCTTT. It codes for CASTRIGSYFPEAFF.

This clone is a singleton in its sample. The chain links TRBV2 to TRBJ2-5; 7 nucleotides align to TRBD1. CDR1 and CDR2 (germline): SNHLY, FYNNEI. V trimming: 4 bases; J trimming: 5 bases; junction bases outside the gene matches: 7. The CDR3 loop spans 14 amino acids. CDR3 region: CASSAVTGLETQYF. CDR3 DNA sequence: TGTGCCAGCAGTGCCGTGACAGGGTTGGAGACCCAGTACTTC. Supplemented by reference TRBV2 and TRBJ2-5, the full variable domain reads EPEVTQTPSHQVTQMGQEVILRCVPISNHLYFYWYRQILGQKVEFLVSFYNNEISEKSEIFDDQFSVERPDGSNFTLKIRSTKLEDSAMYFCASSAVTGLETQYFGPGTRLLVL.

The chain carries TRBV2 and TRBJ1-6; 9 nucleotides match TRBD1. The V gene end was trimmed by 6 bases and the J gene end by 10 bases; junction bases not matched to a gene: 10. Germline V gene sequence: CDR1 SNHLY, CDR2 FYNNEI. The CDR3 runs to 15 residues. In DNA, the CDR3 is TGTGCCAGCAGCCCCAGGACAGGGGAAGGCTCACCCCTCCACTTT. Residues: CASSPRTGEGSPLHF. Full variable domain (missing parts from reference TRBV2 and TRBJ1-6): EPEVTQTPSHQVTQMGQEVILRCVPISNHLYFYWYRQILGQKVEFLVSFYNNEISEKSEIFDDQFSVERPDGSNFTLKIRSTKLEDSAMYFCASSPRTGEGSPLHFGNGTRLTVT.